The present entry profiles one TCR beta chain with its context. Authors' data handling: Quantification of nucleated cells was approximated via reference gene primer amplification. Repertoires were generated with immunoSEQ multiplex PCR, while TCRdb's copy carries only in-frame clones and drops some. V, J and clone size are those of that table, while D and trimming were read from the DNA. This sample has 350,000 to 450,000 clones, with 80% to 95% found just once. The CDR3 is made up of 16 amino acids. V was pared by 5 bases and J by 1 base, with 16 bases between. The germline V gene encodes CDR1 MNHEY and CDR2 SMNVEV (reference sequence). This entry comes from a study of blood T cell repertoires in COVID-19. In the study overall: T cells, B-cell-depleted T cells, or PBMCs provided the cDNA or gDNA that served as material.

Adults between roughly 18 and 90 years of age took part from more than 20 US areas. Categorization into cohorts depended on clinical history that participants reported. The material sequenced was PBMCs or T cells enriched from blood (not recorded which). The sequence was obtained from a woman in her thirties or forties who had been exposed to COVID-19. This sequence joins TRBV27 and TRBJ2-3; TRBD1 is a possible D gene (6 bases). CDR3 nucleotide sequence: TGTGCCAGCAGTCTCCGATGGACAGTTCGCACAGATACGCAGTATTTT. It specifies CASSLRWTVRTDTQYF.